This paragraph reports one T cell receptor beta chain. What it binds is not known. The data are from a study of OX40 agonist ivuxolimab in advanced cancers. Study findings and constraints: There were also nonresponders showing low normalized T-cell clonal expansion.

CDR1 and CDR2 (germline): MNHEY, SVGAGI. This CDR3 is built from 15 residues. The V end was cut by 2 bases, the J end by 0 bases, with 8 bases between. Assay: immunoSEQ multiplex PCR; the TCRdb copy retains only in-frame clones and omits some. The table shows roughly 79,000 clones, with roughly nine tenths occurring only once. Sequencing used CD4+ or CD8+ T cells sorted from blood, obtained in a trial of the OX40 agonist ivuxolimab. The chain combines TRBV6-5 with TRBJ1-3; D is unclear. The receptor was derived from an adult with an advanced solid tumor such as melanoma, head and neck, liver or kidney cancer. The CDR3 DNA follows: TGTGCCAGCAGTTACCGACGGGACTCTGGAAACACCATATATTTT. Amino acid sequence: CASSYRRDSGNTIYF.